A selection of T cell receptor beta chains follows, all from one sample in a study of a mutant IDH1 vaccine in newly diagnosed glioma. The data were produced by immunoSEQ multiplex PCR, yet TCRdb's version contains in-frame clones alone and is incomplete. Found here are some 11,000 clones, around 88% of them singletons; the top ten hold about 5.2%. These receptors' antigens are unknown. The source was PBMCs, collected from a glioma patient whose treatment included an IDH1 peptide vaccine. These receptors all come from a woman in her forties with glioma. Some clones in this sample may be carry-over from other donors' samples. CDR3s include the opening cysteine and the closing phenylalanine or tryptophan. A D gene is named only where the DNA matches it firmly. Clone size is not always given. Where it is, it says once, few, many or a class for expanded clones.

D gene | J gene | clone size | V gene | CDR3 DNA | CDR3 protein
- | TRBJ2-5 | - | TRBV4-1 | TGCGCCAGCAGCCAAGATCGGGCGGGGGCGCAGTACTTC | CASSQDRAGAQYF
- | TRBJ2-7 | - | TRBV29-1 | TGCAGCGTCTCTGCAGGTGGCGAGCAGTACTTC | CSVSAGGEQYF
- | TRBJ2-3 | - | TRBV5-1 | TGCGCCAGCAGCTTGGGGGCGGCCAGAGCCACAGATACGCAGTATTTT | CASSLGAARATDTQYF
TRBD1 | TRBJ1-1 | - | TRBV5-1 | TGCGCCAGCAGCTGGCAGGGGGCCCAGAACACTGAAGCTTTCTTT | CASSWQGAQNTEAFF
- | TRBJ2-1 | - | TRBV7-8 | TGTGCCAGCAGCCCCCGGACGGGGGAACGATACAATGAGCAGTTCTTC | CASSPRTGERYNEQFF
TRBD2 | TRBJ2-7 | - | TRBV6-5 | TGTGCCAGCAGTCGGACTAGCGGAACCTACGAGCAGTACTTC | CASSRTSGTYEQYF
- | TRBJ1-5 | once | TRBV9 | TGTGCCAGCAGCGTATCTCCGAATCAGCCCCAGCATTTT | CASSVSPNQPQHF
TRBD1 | TRBJ1-2 | - | TRBV27 | TGTGCCAGCAGTCCACGACAGGGAACTAACTATGGCTACACCTTC | CASSPRQGTNYGYTF
- | TRBJ2-2 | once | TRBV6-5 | TGTGCCAGCAGTCCAGGGGTGAACACCGGGGAGCTGTTTTTT | CASSPGVNTGELFF
- | TRBJ1-2 | - | TRBV10-2 | TGCGCCAGCTCAGTAGGGGGAGCTAACTATGGCTACACCTTC | CASSVGGANYGYTF
- | TRBJ1-1 | - | TRBV7-2 | TGTGCCAGCAGCAGGGCCAATGCAGTGAACACTGAAGCTTTCTTT | CASSRANAVNTEAFF
TRBD1 | TRBJ2-7 | - | TRBV6-5 | TGTGCCAGCAGCCATAACAGGGGGGACGAGCAGTACTTC | CASSHNRGDEQYF
- | TRBJ2-1 | - | TRBV5-5 | TGTGCCAGCAGCTTGGGGCTAGGGGGGAACAATGAGCAGTTCTTC | CASSLGLGGNNEQFF
- | TRBJ1-2 | - | TRBV11-2 | TGTGCCAGCAGCGGGTCCGGGACCAACTATGGCTACACCTTC | CASSGSGTNYGYTF
- | TRBJ1-2 | once | TRBV29-1 | TGCAGCGTTGAATCAGGGGATTGGGATAATGGCTACACCTTC | CSVESGDWDNGYTF
- | TRBJ2-3 | - | TRBV4-2 | TGTGCCAGCAGCCAAGCTCAGGGGATTAGCACAGATACGCAGTATTTT | CASSQAQGISTDTQYF
- | TRBJ1-1 | few | TRBV18 | TGTGCCAGCTCACAGAGTGGGGACACTGAAGCTTTCTTT | CASSQSGDTEAFF
- | TRBJ2-7 | - | TRBV4-1 | TGCGCCAGCAGCCGCAACGGGGGTAGCTCCTACGAGCAGTACTTC | CASSRNGGSSYEQYF
TRBD1 | TRBJ1-5 | - | TRBV19 | TGTGCCAGCCACAGCCAGGGGGGGGGTTATAGCAATCAGCCCCAGCATTTT | CASHSQGGGYSNQPQHF
- | TRBJ1-1 | once | TRBV19 | TGTGCCAGTAGTATGGGACTTGGGGCTGAAGCTTTCTTT | CASSMGLGAEAFF
- | TRBJ1-1 | - | TRBV19 | TGTGCCAGTAGTCCCCGGGGACTAGTGAACACTGAAGCTTTCTTT | CASSPRGLVNTEAFF
TRBD1 | TRBJ1-2 | - | TRBV2 | TGTGCCAGCAGATGGGACAGGCCTAACTATGGCTACACCTTC | CASRWDRPNYGYTF
- | TRBJ1-1 | once | TRBV11-2 | TGTGCCAGCAGCTCCCCCAGGGGCGGCACTGAAGCTTTCTTT | CASSSPRGGTEAFF
TRBD1 | TRBJ1-2 | - | TRBV4-1 | TGCGCCAGCAGCCATACGCCCGACGGGGACAGGGGTCATTCCTCCTTC | CASSHTPDGDRGHSSF
- | TRBJ1-2 | - | TRBV30 | TGTGCCTGGAGCCGGGGAGGGGTGTATGGCTACACCTTC | CAWSRGGVYGYTF
TRBD1 | TRBJ2-4 | - | TRBV14 | TGTGCCAGCAGCCAAATGGGGGACAGCAAAAACATTCAGTACTTC | CASSQMGDSKNIQYF
- | TRBJ1-1 | - | TRBV19 | TGTGCCAGTAGTATAGGGGGGAACACTGAAGCTTTCTTT | CASSIGGNTEAFF
TRBD1 | TRBJ2-6 | - | TRBV7-8 | TGTGCCAGCAGCTTGGGGAACAGGGGTATCGGTGCTGGGGCCAACGTCCTGACTTTC | CASSLGNRGIGAGANVLTF
- | TRBJ2-2 | - | TRBV7-9 | TGTGCCAGCAGCTTATTCACCACCGGGGAGCTGTTTTTT | CASSLFTTGELFF
- | TRBJ1-6 | - | TRBV7-9 | TGTGCCAGCAGCCTAATCGGGGAGCCCCTCCACTTT | CASSLIGEPLHF
TRBD2 | TRBJ2-7 | - | TRBV18 | TGTGCCAGCTCACCACAGGCTAGCGGCTTGGCTAGGGAGCAGTACTTC | CASSPQASGLAREQYF
TRBD2 | TRBJ2-3 | - | TRBV27 | TGTGCCAGCAGGGGGACTAGCGGGATCCCCTCAACGGGCACAGATACGCAGTATTTT | CASRGTSGIPSTGTDTQYF
- | TRBJ1-3 | - | TRBV11-3 | TGTGCCAGCAGTGAGGGGCCTGGAAACACCATATATTTT | CASSEGPGNTIYF
- | TRBJ1-6 | - | TRBV7-9 | TGTGCCAGCACCCAAGGGTGGGGCGATTCACCCCTCCACTTT | CASTQGWGDSPLHF
- | TRBJ2-3 | - | TRBV7-8 | TGTGCCAGCAGCGTCCGGTCCCGTGGCACAGATACGCAGTATTTT | CASSVRSRGTDTQYF
TRBD2 | TRBJ2-7 | - | TRBV5-6 | TGTGCCAGCAGCTTCGGACTAGCGGGGGGGCTCTCCGAGCAGTACTTC | CASSFGLAGGLSEQYF
TRBD2 | TRBJ2-6 | - | TRBV18 | TGTGCCAGCTCACAAGGGAGGGGCAGCTCTGGGGCCAACGTCCTGACTTTC | CASSQGRGSSGANVLTF
- | TRBJ2-2 | - | TRBV5-8 | TGTGCCAGCACCCTCAAGCCCGAGGCCTCCGGGGAGCTGTTTTTT | CASTLKPEASGELFF
- | TRBJ2-7 | once | TRBV18 | TGTGCCAGCTCTTATGGGTTTTCCTACGAGCAGTACTTC | CASSYGFSYEQYF
TRBD1 | TRBJ1-1 | - | TRBV12-5 | TGTGCTAGTGGTTTGCTACATCCCGGAGGGACAGGGGGTAACACTGAAGCTTTCTTT | CASGLLHPGGTGGNTEAFF
TRBD1 | TRBJ1-2 | - | TRBV6-5 | TGTGCCAGCAGTTACTCAGGGGGGACAGGGAGAGATGGCTACACCTTC | CASSYSGGTGRDGYTF
TRBD2 | TRBJ2-7 | - | TRBV12-5 | TGTGCTAGTGCCCGGGACTATGTGCAGTACTTC | CASARDYVQYF
- | TRBJ1-6 | - | TRBV30 | TGTGCCTGGGGGGATGGGTCCTATAATTCACCCCTCCACTTT | CAWGDGSYNSPLHF